One sample yielded the 11 T cell receptor beta chains listed below, sequenced in a study of Graves' ophthalmopathy and Graves' hyperthyroidism. Transcripts of RNA were the source for amplifying TCR beta CDR3 regions. Following a first-round RT-PCR that used HTBI primers, a second-round multiplex PCR was carried out. Via MiXCR, TCRdb re-called the multiplex PCR reads, giving one row per CDR3 protein. The top ten hold around 6.5% of the sample, which has under 800,000 distinct CDR3 sequences, about a fifth seen once. The sample comprised peripheral blood. The receptors were sampled from a woman younger than 35 with stable Graves' hyperthyroidism. Some clones in this sample may be carry-over from other donors' samples.

This clonotype was seen only a few times. This chain links TRBV2 with TRBJ1-5; 12 positions agree with TRBD1. Unmatched junction bases numbered 9, after V lost 8 bases and J lost 7 bases. Per germline, CDR1 SNHLY and CDR2 FYNNEI. This CDR3 is built from 15 residues. The CDR3 DNA reads TGTGCCAGCCGTAGGGACAGGGGGCAAAACCAGCCCCAGCATTTT. Its protein product is CASRRDRGQNQPQHF.

This clonotype was counted between two and nine times. The chain combines TRBV28 with TRBJ1-2, with D maybe TRBD1 (5 bases). Per the germline V gene, CDR1 is MDHEN and CDR2 is SYDVKM. The V gene lost 7 bases and the J gene lost 7 bases, with 19 bases spanning the gap. This CDR3 spans 14 amino acids. In DNA form, the CDR3 reads TGTGCCAGCAACTCCGGACAAAGCAAGATTGGCTACACCTTC. Amino acids: CASNSGQSKIGYTF.

This clonotype has at least ten counts. The V call is TRBV7-2, the J call TRBJ2-4, with 8 bases lining up with TRBD1. Germline lookup yields CDR1 SGHTA and CDR2 FQGNSA. V was clipped by 1 base and J by 2 bases; unmatched bases: 4. CDR3 length: 16 residues. CDR3 amino acids: CASSLDRGKPKNIQYF. In nucleotides, the CDR3 is TGTGCCAGCAGCTTAGACAGGGGGAAACCCAAAAACATTCAGTACTTC.

This clonotype was seen more than once but under ten times. This chain connects TRBV2 to TRBJ1-2, with D uncertain. Trimming removed 7 bases from V and 8 bases from J, with 20 bases in between. The CDR3 is 14 residues long. Germline-derived CDR1 and CDR2 are SNHLY and FYNNEI. This CDR3 is CASIAGILGRGYTF. In DNA, the CDR3 is TGTGCCAGCATCGCGGGGATCTTAGGGAGAGGCTACACCTTC.

The gene calls are TRBV12-3 or TRBV12-4 and TRBJ1-2, with D possibly matching TRBD1 (5 bases). V dropped 7 bases and J dropped 0 bases, with 15 bases sitting between them. The CDR3 length is 15 residues. The CDR3 loop reads CASTPWLGANYGYTF. The CDR3 region has the DNA TGTGCCAGCACCCCCTGGTTGGGGGCTAACTATGGCTACACCTTC.

This chain connects TRBV10-3 to TRBJ2-5; 9 nucleotides line up with TRBD1. J was trimmed by 3 bases and V by 10 bases; bases with no gene match: 6. The CDR3 is made up of 13 amino acids. Germline CDR1 ENHRY, CDR2 SYGVKD. DNA of the CDR3: TGTGCCACCGGACGGACAGGGGAAGAGACCCAGTACTTC. Translation: CATGRTGEETQYF.

This clonotype was found many times. The chain carries TRBV6-5 and TRBJ2-2; possibly TRBD1 or TRBD2 for D (5 bases each). V was trimmed by 0 bases and J by 5 bases, leaving 10 bases between them. CDR1 is MNHEY and CDR2 is SVGAGI in the germline V gene. The CDR3 runs to 15 residues. CDR3 DNA sequence: TGTGCCAGCAGTTACTCACAGGCGGGTACCGGGGAGCTGTTTTTT. This translates into CASSYSQAGTGELFF.

The sample holds many counts of this clonotype. The V and J genes are TRBV6-1 and TRBJ1-1, with D possibly being TRBD1 (5 bases). This CDR3 region has 14 residues. The germline V and J ends were trimmed by 7 bases and 4 bases, with 16 bases remaining between them. The germline CDR1 and CDR2 sequences are MNHNS and SASEGT. CDR3 protein: CASTNLRVSTEAFF. DNA of the CDR3: TGTGCCAGCACTAACCTCAGGGTATCCACTGAAGCTTTCTTT.

Many counts were recorded for this clonotype. V gene TRBV20-1 combines with J gene TRBJ1-2; maybe TRBD1 (6 bases). Germline loops: CDR1 DFQATT, CDR2 SNEGSKA (reference sequence). V dropped 0 bases and J dropped 4 bases, with 15 bases sitting between them. The CDR3 consists of 15 residues. The CDR3 DNA sequence: TGCAGTGCTAGAGATCCCCAGGGGCATGGCTATGGCTACACCTTC. This translates into CSARDPQGHGYGYTF.

This clonotype has a count of ten or more. The V call is TRBV10-3, the J call TRBJ1-1; a weak D match, TRBD1 (5 bases). The CDR3 spans 15 residues. V was trimmed by 1 base and J by 0 bases, leaving 9 bases between them. In germline, CDR1 is ENHRY, CDR2 SYGVKD. The CDR3 nucleotides are TGTGCCATCAGTGAGTTTGGGACCCTGAACACTGAAGCTTTCTTT. It translates to CAISEFGTLNTEAFF.

This clonotype has ten or more counts. This chain connects TRBV7-2 to TRBJ2-7; D call uncertain. Trimming took off 4 bases at V and 2 bases at J, with 9 bases between the two ends. Looked up from germline, CDR1 is SGHTA and CDR2 is FQGNSA. The CDR3 runs to 13 residues. The CDR3 here is CASSSGATYEQYF. CDR3 in DNA: TGTGCCAGCAGCTCCGGAGCTACCTACGAGCAGTACTTC.